This T cell receptor (beta chain) was identified during a study of blood T cells in healthy people across ages. Study observations and caveats: Since the PBMCs were unsorted, naive and antigen-experienced cells could not be conclusively compared. Roughly linearly, TCR beta diversity per million T cells fell as age increased. Relative to aged donors, long-lived donors carried more naive CD4+ cells and displayed higher diversity.

About this clonotype itself: Its antigen is currently unknown.

Next came a second PCR, run for about 6 to 11 cycles, which used a sample-barcoded 5' primer along with a J-beta primer mix. TCRdb re-called the 5' RACE reads with MiXCR, one entry per CDR3 protein. The sample records over 1.5 million distinct CDR3 sequences, roughly 52% being singletons. Germline loops: CDR1 ENHRY, CDR2 SYGVKD. The V end lost 6 bases, the J end lost 2 bases, and 12 bases lay between the germline ends. The length of the CDR3 is 14 residues. V usage is TRBV10-3 and J usage is TRBJ2-3; perhaps TRBD1 as D (5 bases). The TCR originated in a woman aged 40 to 50 in good health. The sequenced material came from blood. CDR3 protein: CAIRGRAHTDTQYF. The CDR3 DNA is TGTGCCATCAGGGGGCGTGCACACACAGATACGCAGTATTTT.